One and the same sample provided the 3 T cell receptor beta chains below, sequenced in a study of blood T cell repertoires in COVID-19. Only in-frame clones appear in the TCRdb table, and some are missing; sequencing was by immunoSEQ multiplex PCR. The sample yields hundreds of thousands of clones, just under 85% seen once. Material for sequencing was peripheral blood. The receptors derive from a woman at least 80 years old with acute or convalescent COVID-19.

This clone was observed a single time. V usage is TRBV24-1 and J usage is TRBJ1-5, with 9 nucleotides matching TRBD1. Germline CDR1 is KGHDR and CDR2 is SFDVKD. Trimming took 3 bases from V and 6 from J; bases not matched to a gene: 5. This CDR3 has 15 residues. In nucleotides, the CDR3 is TGTGCCACCAGTGATGGGGGACAGGGTGGTCAGCCCCAGCATTTT. As protein: CATSDGGQGGQPQHF.

J is TRBJ1-2 and V is TRBV9, with D hard to call. Germline V gene lookup returns CDR1 SGDLS and CDR2 YYNGEE. V lost 5 bases and J lost 0, with 8 bases in between. CDR3 length: 13 amino acids. The CDR3 nucleotides read TGTGCCAGCAGAGCGAACACTAACTATGGCTACACCTTC. Its protein is CASRANTNYGYTF.

The DNA for the CDR3 is TGTGCCAGCACTACAGGGGGCGCTGGGAATTCACCCCTCCACTTT. Translation gives CASTTGGAGNSPLHF. The chain combines TRBV27 with TRBJ1-6, with 9 bases aligning to TRBD1. V shed 7 bases, J shed 7 bases, and the junction held 8 bases outside the gene matches. The germline gives CDR1 MNHEY, CDR2 SMNVEV (reference sequence). The CDR3 consists of 15 residues.